The 27 T cell receptor beta chains below all came from one sample that was sequenced in a study of beta chain features in type 1 diabetes. Isolated RNA was reverse transcribed in full, so expressed TCRB transcripts were sequenced. Libraries were prepared by immunoSEQ multiplex PCR; TCRdb keeps only in-frame clonotypes and omits some of them. The sample lists 150,000 or so clones; approximately 10% were seen once. Sequenced sample: central memory CD4+ T cells from blood. Receptors were obtained from a man aged 18 to 30 in good health.

V usage is TRBV5-4 and J usage is TRBJ1-2; a weak D match, TRBD1 (5 bases). There are 14 residues in the CDR3. V shed 3 bases and J shed 5 bases, with 14 bases lying between them. CDR1 is SGHNT and CDR2 is YYREEE in the germline V gene (reference sequence). CDR3 protein: CASSSRAGDYGYTF. DNA of the CDR3: TGTGCCAGCAGCTCCCGGGCGGGGGATTATGGCTACACCTTC.

The chain has TRBV14 and TRBJ2-3, with D uncertain. Per germline, CDR1 SGHDN and CDR2 FVKESK. This CDR3 is built from 16 residues. With 0 bases removed from V and 2 bases from J, the gap between germline ends came to 12 bases. In nucleotides, the CDR3 is TGTGCCAGCAGCCAAGATCGGAGAGGCGTCACAGATACGCAGTATTTT. This translates into CASSQDRRGVTDTQYF.

This clone has at least ten counts. The V gene is TRBV7-9, the J gene TRBJ2-1; possible D gene TRBD1, 6 bases. The CDR3 has 17 amino acids. Trimming pared 5 bases from V and 4 bases from J, leaving 21 bases between. Germline V gene data show CDR1 as SEHNR and CDR2 as FQNEAQ (reference sequence). The CDR3 loop reads CASSPKRDKNLYNEQFF. The CDR3 DNA reads as TGTGCCAGCAGCCCGAAACGGGACAAGAACTTGTACAATGAGCAGTTCTTC.

The gene calls are TRBV6-1 and TRBJ2-4; the match to TRBD2 covers 11 bases. Per germline, CDR1 MNHNS and CDR2 SASEGT. The V gene end was trimmed by 1 base and the J gene end by 0 bases; junction bases not matched to a gene: 5. This CDR3 has 18 residues. CDR3: CASSEGTSGFLAKNIQYF. CDR3 bases: TGTGCCAGCAGTGAAGGGACTAGCGGGTTTCTAGCCAAAAACATTCAGTACTTC.

For this clone: Other DNA sequences of this sample code for an identical CDR3. The chain uses TRBV5-6 and TRBJ2-5, with D uncertain. CDR1 and CDR2 from the germline V gene are SGHDT and YYEEEE. The CDR3 spans 11 residues. V lost 4 bases to trimming and J lost 2 bases, with 3 bases between them. The CDR3 nucleotides read TGTGCCAGCAGCCGACAAGAGACCCAGTACTTC. Translated: CASSRQETQYF.

The chain couples TRBV1 to TRBJ1-2; TRBD1 is the table's D call, not checked against the DNA. TRBV1 counts as a pseudogene. There are 12 residues in the CDR3. The CDR3 spells CTSRGTGTGYTF. CDR3 sequence (DNA): TGCACCAGCAGGGGGACAGGGACTGGCTACACCTTC.

Turning to this clone: This may be a read error: a much more frequent sequence differs by one nucleotide. The V and J genes are TRBV6-1 and TRBJ2-7; 7 nucleotides agree with TRBD1. CDR1 is MNHNS and CDR2 is SASEGT in the germline V gene. V lost 1 base to trimming and J lost 3 bases; unmatched junction nucleotides: 6. The CDR3 runs 15 residues. Here the CDR3 DNA reads TGTGCCAGCAGTGAAGTGAGACAGGGTGGCTACGAGCAGTACTTC. Its protein product is CASSEVRQGGYEQYF.

The chain couples TRBV27 to TRBJ1-5; TRBD1 aligns across 8 bases. This CDR3 has 16 residues. Germline trimming cut 7 bases from V and 9 bases from J; bases unmatched to any gene: 17. In germline, CDR1 is MNHEY, CDR2 SMNVEV (reference sequence). CDR3 residues: CASTGTGQGLVGPQHF. CDR3 nucleotide sequence: TGTGCCAGCACCGGGACCGGACAGGGCCTTGTTGGGCCCCAGCATTTT.

This sequence joins TRBV25-1 and TRBJ1-2; TRBD1 might be the D (5 bases). Germline V lookup: CDR1 MGHDK, CDR2 SYGVNS. CDR3 size: 15 residues. Trimming cost V 3 bases and J 4 bases, with 15 bases left between them. CDR3 bases: TGTGCCAGCAGTGACACCCCTGGGGGGATCTATGGCTACACCTTC. It encodes CASSDTPGGIYGYTF.

This clone has more than one count but fewer than ten. The rearrangement links TRBV29-1 to TRBJ2-7, with 10 bases matching TRBD1. This CDR3 is built from 12 residues. Trimming removed 6 bases from V and 6 bases from J; junction bases left unmatched: 5. Germline V gene lookup returns CDR1 SQVTM and CDR2 ANQGSEA. The CDR3 region is CSVGTGDGEQYF. The CDR3 DNA reads as TGCAGCGTAGGGACAGGGGATGGCGAGCAGTACTTC.

This clone was observed a handful of times. The chain is built from TRBV4-2 and TRBJ2-1; the D gene is possibly TRBD2 (5 bases). V was trimmed by 1 base and J by 10 bases, leaving 14 bases between them. The germline V gene has CDR1 LGHNA and CDR2 YNFKEQ. The CDR3 covers 14 residues. This chain's CDR3 is CASSQAGKRNEQFF. The DNA of the CDR3 is TGTGCCAGCAGCCAAGCCGGGAAAAGAAACGAGCAGTTCTTC.

This clone was seen a handful of times. The chain joins TRBV15 to TRBJ2-1; 11 nucleotides line up with TRBD2. The CDR3 extends over 15 amino acids. The junction had 6 bases not matched to a gene; V was cut back by 3 bases and J by 8 bases. Germline assignment: CDR1 LNHNV and CDR2 YYDKDF (reference sequence). The CDR3 loop reads CATSSTSGGLDEQFF. The CDR3 nucleotides read TGTGCCACCAGCAGTACTAGCGGGGGTTTGGATGAGCAGTTCTTC.

This clone has a handful of counts. The chain has TRBV9 and TRBJ1-2, with D maybe TRBD1 (5 bases). Trimming removed 7 bases at V and 5 bases at J, with 12 bases between. Germline V CDR1 and CDR2: SGDLS, YYNGEE. This CDR3 spans 12 amino acids. CDR3 sequence: CASSFGGYGYTF. CDR3 bases: TGTGCCAGCTCATTCGGGGGATATGGCTACACCTTC.

The chain recombines TRBV5-4 with TRBJ2-7, with D tentatively TRBD1 (6 bases). Trimming took 1 base from V and 2 from J, leaving 13 bases between them. The CDR3 totals 15 residues. Per the germline V gene, CDR1 is SGHNT and CDR2 is YYREEE (reference sequence). DNA for the CDR3: TGTGCCAGCAGCTTGCCGGGACACGCTACCTACGAGCAGTACTTC. It yields the protein CASSLPGHATYEQYF.

This chain connects TRBV18 to TRBJ2-7; TRBD1 matches 7 bases. CDR3 length equals 15 residues. Losses at the gene ends were 8 bases for V and 2 bases for J; bases not matched to a gene: 12. Germline lookup yields CDR1 KGHSH and CDR2 LQKENI. The chain's CDR3 is CASLGQSGTTYEQYF. The CDR3 DNA is TGTGCCAGCCTGGGACAGTCCGGGACCACCTACGAGCAGTACTTC.

The rearrangement joins TRBV6-1 to TRBJ2-3; a possible D gene is TRBD1 (5 bases). This CDR3 comprises 13 residues. With 4 bases removed from V and 6 bases from J, the gap between germline ends came to 11 bases. Germline CDR1 is MNHNS and CDR2 is SASEGT. CDR3 sequence reads: CASSAAKGDTQYF. CDR3 sequence (DNA): TGTGCCAGCAGTGCGGCCAAGGGGGATACGCAGTATTTT.

The CDR3 region has the DNA TGTGCCAGCAGGACAGGGGGCTACACTGAAGCTTTCTTT. Translated: CASRTGGYTEAFF. V and J are TRBV18 and TRBJ1-1; TRBD1 agrees at 11 bases. The J segment lost 3 bases and the V segment lost 8 bases, leaving 2 bases of the junction unmatched. Germline CDR1 and CDR2: KGHSH and LQKENI. The CDR3 runs 13 residues.

This clone was seen a few times. This chain uses TRBV7-2 with TRBJ2-7; TRBD1 is a possible D gene (5 bases). Germline CDR1 and CDR2: SGHTA and FQGNSA. Trimming stripped 3 bases from V and 0 bases from J, with 12 bases between. This CDR3 is 15 amino acids long. CDR3 DNA sequence: TGTGCCAGCAGCTTCCTCCAAGGGGCCTCCTACGAGCAGTACTTC. Amino acid sequence: CASSFLQGASYEQYF.

The genes are TRBV29-1 and TRBJ1-3, with D tentatively TRBD1 (6 bases). Germline V gives CDR1 SQVTM, CDR2 ANQGSEA. The length of the CDR3 is 13 residues. V lost 4 bases and J 2 bases, leaving 9 bases between the germline ends. Here the CDR3 reads CSVARQAGNTIYF. The CDR3 bases are TGCAGCGTTGCGCGACAGGCTGGAAACACCATATATTTT.

The chain joins TRBV18 to TRBJ2-3, with D perhaps TRBD1 or TRBD2 (5 bases each). The CDR3 covers 15 residues. The V gene lost 5 bases and the J gene lost 2 bases, with 14 bases spanning the gap. Germline CDR1 and CDR2: KGHSH and LQKENI. The CDR3, as DNA: TGTGCCAGCTCAAAACGGGACGCATACACAGATACGCAGTATTTT. Translating it yields CASSKRDAYTDTQYF.

J is TRBJ2-7 and V is TRBV7-2; D gene uncertain. This CDR3 has 13 residues. Trimming stripped 5 bases from V and 2 bases from J, with 10 bases between. Germline CDR1 SGHTA, CDR2 FQGNSA. The CDR3 loop reads CASSRTHTYEQYF. CDR3 DNA sequence: TGTGCCAGCAGCCGGACGCATACCTACGAGCAGTACTTC.

The chain recombines TRBV25-1 with TRBJ2-1, with D possibly matching TRBD2 (6 bases). Germline V gene data show CDR1 as MGHDK and CDR2 as SYGVNS. V lost 6 bases and J lost 2, with 14 bases in between. This CDR3 has 15 residues. The CDR3: CASRLSGMPYNEQFF. In nucleotides, the CDR3 is TGTGCCAGCAGGCTTAGCGGAATGCCCTACAATGAGCAGTTCTTC. The full variable domain, rest sourced from reference TRBV25-1 and TRBJ2-1, is EADIYQTPRYLVIGTGKKITLECSQTMGHDKMYWYQQDPGMELHLIHYSYGVNSTEKGDLSSESTVSRIRTEHFPLTLESARPSHTSQYLCASRLSGMPYNEQFFGPGTRLTVL.

V is TRBV4-2 and J is TRBJ2-3, with D unresolved. Trimming removed 1 base from V and 6 bases from J, with 11 bases in between. Germline lookup yields CDR1 LGHNA and CDR2 YNFKEQ. The CDR3 totals 14 residues. The CDR3 loop is CASSQGVSGDTQYF. In DNA form, the CDR3 reads TGTGCCAGCAGCCAAGGTGTATCCGGGGATACGCAGTATTTT.

The chain recombines TRBV7-2 with TRBJ2-1; the D gene is possibly TRBD2 (6 bases). Looked up from germline, CDR1 is SGHTA and CDR2 is FQGNSA. The CDR3 contains 15 residues. V was cut by 5 bases and J by 8 bases, with 19 bases left in between. CDR3: CASSLRAGGVDEQFF. The CDR3 DNA is TGTGCCAGCAGCCTTCGAGCCGGCGGGGTCGATGAGCAGTTCTTC.

The rearrangement links TRBV7-2 to TRBJ1-5, with 8 bases that match TRBD1. Germline values: CDR1 SGHTA, CDR2 FQGNSA. The CDR3 is made up of 13 amino acids. Unmatched junction bases numbered 1, after V lost 5 bases and J lost 4 bases. CDR3 in amino acids: CASSRQGNQPQHF. The CDR3 nucleotides are TGTGCCAGCAGCCGACAGGGGAATCAGCCCCAGCATTTT.

The rearrangement joins TRBV5-1 to TRBJ1-2; the D gene is possibly TRBD1 (6 bases). This CDR3 spans 14 amino acids. Germline values: CDR1 SGHRS, CDR2 YFSETQ. Trimming stripped 1 base from V and 7 bases from J, with 14 bases between. The CDR3 loop is CASSLSTGQGGYTF. Written as DNA, the CDR3 is TGCGCCAGCAGCTTGAGTACAGGGCAGGGTGGCTACACCTTC.

Only a few counts were recorded for this clone. The chain has TRBV5-1 and TRBJ1-3; no definite D call. Germline V CDR1 and CDR2: SGHRS, YFSETQ. There are 17 residues in the CDR3. V was trimmed by 3 bases and J by 0 bases, leaving 16 bases between them. The CDR3, as DNA: TGCGCCAGCAGCTCCCTCCCGGGGATCAGCTCTGGAAACACCATATATTTT. It is translated as CASSSLPGISSGNTIYF.